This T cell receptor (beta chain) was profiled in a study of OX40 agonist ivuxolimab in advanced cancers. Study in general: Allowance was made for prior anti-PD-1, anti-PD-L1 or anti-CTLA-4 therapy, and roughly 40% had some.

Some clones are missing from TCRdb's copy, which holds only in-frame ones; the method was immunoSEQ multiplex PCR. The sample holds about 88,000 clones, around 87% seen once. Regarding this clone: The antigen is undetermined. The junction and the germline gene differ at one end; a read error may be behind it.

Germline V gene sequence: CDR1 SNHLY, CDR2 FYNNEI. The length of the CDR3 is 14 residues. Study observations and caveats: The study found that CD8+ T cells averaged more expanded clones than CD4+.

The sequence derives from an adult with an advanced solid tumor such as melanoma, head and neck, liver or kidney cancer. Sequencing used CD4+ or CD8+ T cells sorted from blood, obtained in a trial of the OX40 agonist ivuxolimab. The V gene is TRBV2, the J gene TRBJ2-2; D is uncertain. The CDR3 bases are TGTGCCAGCGGTGACTTACCAGTCACCGGGGAGCTGTTTTTT. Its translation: CASGDLPVTGELFF.